Listed below are T cell receptor beta chains from one sample, sequenced in a study of blood T cell repertoires in COVID-19. The data were produced by immunoSEQ multiplex PCR, yet TCRdb's version contains in-frame clones alone and is incomplete. The table lists over 150,000 clones, 87% of them singletons. Sequencing was carried out using peripheral blood. Source of these receptors: a woman aged 70 to 79 with COVID-19, enrolled during active disease. CDR3s leave out the opening cysteine and the closing phenylalanine or tryptophan. The D gene is left open where the match is weak.

TRBV5-5	TRBJ1-1	NA	ASSLRQHTEAF
TRBV7-9	TRBJ2-5	TRBD2	ASSLTSGRASMETQY
TRBV3-1/TRBV3-2	TRBJ2-3	TRBD2	ASSHGSSGRTDTQY
TRBV28	TRBJ2-2	NA	ASLDSSNTGELF
TRBV7-2	TRBJ2-7	TRBD2	ASSLSGSSYEQY
TRBV5-1	TRBJ2-2	TRBD1	ASRQTGQGDHGELF
TRBV5-1	TRBJ2-3	NA	ASSEGVGSSTDTQY
TRBV19	TRBJ1-1	TRBD1	ASSGQAYTEAF
TRBV5-1	TRBJ2-7	TRBD2	ASSLAPPSGSFYEQY
TRBV9	TRBJ2-1	NA	ASSLRGSVEQF
TRBV2	TRBJ2-7	TRBD1	ASSKSRTGYYEQY
TRBV3-1/TRBV3-2	TRBJ1-1	TRBD1	ASSQAGGTEAF
TRBV11-3	TRBJ2-5	NA	ASSLGGEPQETQY
TRBV10-3	TRBJ2-3	TRBD2	AIAPGLGLAGGTDTQY
TRBV28	TRBJ1-6	NA	ASSFRGLNSPLH
TRBV9	TRBJ2-1	TRBD2	ASSVGGLAGDEQF
TRBV29-1	TRBJ1-1	NA	SVDRQENTEAF
TRBV28	TRBJ2-7	TRBD1	ASSPRTGDYEQY
TRBV15	TRBJ2-5	NA	ATSRDRGTETQY
TRBV24-1	TRBJ2-5	NA	ATSDFLTGETQY
TRBV6-5	TRBJ1-6	NA	ASSGQSSYNSPLH
TRBV18	TRBJ2-7	NA	ASSPGPGGGGRDSAYEQY
TRBV10-3	TRBJ2-3	TRBD1	AISDGGQLPDTQY
TRBV15	TRBJ1-5	NA	ATSRLTGMGQPQH
TRBV5-6	TRBJ1-2	TRBD1	ASSYLTGENT
TRBV7-9	TRBJ2-1	TRBD2	ASSLVGGRFNEQF
TRBV7-3	TRBJ2-1	TRBD1	ASSSDRGHYEQF
TRBV6-4	TRBJ2-1	TRBD1	ASRPGTGSRNEQF
TRBV5-1	TRBJ2-5	TRBD1	ASSLMDRVGETQY
TRBV7-7	TRBJ1-6	TRBD1	ASSVNRGHYYNSPLH
TRBV9	TRBJ2-6	TRBD1	ASSPRQGATSGANVLT
TRBV11-3	TRBJ2-1	TRBD2	ASSLVLAATSGRLF
TRBV4-3	TRBJ1-2	NA	ASSQSTANYGYT
TRBV2	TRBJ1-6	TRBD1	ASSETGQKNSPLH
TRBV20-1	TRBJ2-7	NA	SAAEAYEQY
TRBV7-9	TRBJ2-3	NA	ASSLGTPGGTDTQY
TRBV18	TRBJ1-4	NA	ASTDRDRSGEKLF
TRBV5-1	TRBJ1-2	NA	ASSKTDNNYGYT
TRBV5-1	TRBJ2-7	NA	ASSGTGYEQY
TRBV30	TRBJ1-3	TRBD1	ARLTGDGNTIY
TRBV29-1	TRBJ2-1	NA	SVSLSEQF
TRBV19	TRBJ1-2	NA	ASSIGRGLA
TRBV11-1	TRBJ2-2	TRBD1	ASSFGTANTGELF
TRBV27	TRBJ2-3	TRBD2	ASKAASGRWGTDTQY
TRBV18	TRBJ2-7	TRBD1	ASSLGQDYEQY
TRBV2	TRBJ1-2	TRBD1	ASSEIRGDGYT
TRBV5-1	TRBJ1-3	TRBD1	ASSLETGLGNTIY
TRBV6-6	TRBJ1-3	NA	ATDLGGAGDTIY
TRBV19	TRBJ2-1	NA	ASSSYNEQF
TRBV5-4	TRBJ1-1	NA	ASSLAAAPEAF
TRBV10-3	TRBJ2-6	TRBD1	AIRGQGLSSGANVLT